The 19 T cell receptor beta chains listed next were all sequenced from one sample in a study of T-cell memory formation after mild COVID-19. Each CDR3 protein is one row after TCRdb ran MiXCR on the 5' RACE reads. The data contain some 450,000 distinct CDR3 sequences, about a sixth of them singletons. The source material was PBMCs or a T cell subset sorted from them (not recorded which). Receptors originate from a man younger than 35 who had mild COVID-19 (a few samples of this study predate the infection). Cell type and time point are not known.

The DNA for the CDR3 is TGTGCCAGCAGCTTGTATCTCGGGTCTGACGAGCAGTACGTC. Translation gives CASSLYLGSDEQYV. J is TRBJ2-7 and V is TRBV5-4; D ambiguous. Trimming took off 1 base at V and 5 bases at J, with 13 bases between the two ends. There are 14 residues in the CDR3. Germline V gene data show CDR1 as SGHNT and CDR2 as YYREEE (reference sequence).

This clonotype was found a few times. This chain joins TRBV7-9 and TRBJ1-1; TRBD1 might be the D (5 bases). The CDR3 is 13 residues long. Germline assignment: CDR1 SEHNR and CDR2 FQNEAQ (reference sequence). Trimming shortened V by 4 bases and J by 10 bases, and 16 bases separated the two germline ends. CDR3 DNA sequence: TGTGCCAGCAGCTACGGGACGGGGAAGGCAGCTTTCTTT. It translates to CASSYGTGKAAFF.

The chain uses TRBV5-1 and TRBJ1-4; D is ambiguous. V was clipped by 0 bases and J by 8 bases, with 14 bases between them. Germline values: CDR1 SGHRS, CDR2 YFSETQ. This CDR3 has 15 amino acids. The CDR3 spells CASSLEAATQEKLFF. In nucleotides, the CDR3 is TGCGCCAGCAGCTTGGAGGCAGCTACCCAGGAAAAACTGTTTTTT.

CDR3 DNA: TGTGCCAGCAGCTTAGTGGGTGGGACGGCCCTGGGCTACACCTTC. It is translated as CASSLVGGTALGYTF. This chain joins TRBV7-2 and TRBJ1-2; tentatively, D is TRBD1 (5 bases). The CDR3 is made up of 15 amino acids. With 1 base removed from V and 8 bases from J, the gap between germline ends came to 17 bases. The germline gives CDR1 SGHTA, CDR2 FQGNSA.

This chain links TRBV7-9 with TRBJ1-1; TRBD1 agrees at 9 bases. After removal of 5 bases from V and 4 bases from J, the junction contained 8 bases not matched to a gene. This CDR3 is built from 15 residues. CDR1 and CDR2 (germline): SEHNR, FQNEAQ (reference sequence). CDR3 coding DNA: TGTGCCAGCAGCCCGGGACAGGGTTTAGGCACTGAAGCTTTCTTT. Residues: CASSPGQGLGTEAFF.

This sequence joins TRBV5-1 and TRBJ1-4; D is perhaps TRBD1 (6 bases). Germline V gene lookup returns CDR1 SGHRS and CDR2 YFSETQ. The V end lost 2 bases, the J end lost 6 bases, and 11 bases lay between the germline ends. This CDR3 is 14 amino acids long. CDR3 in DNA: TGCGCCAGCAGCTTCGGGGGCCGAGATGAAAAACTGTTTTTT. Amino acids: CASSFGGRDEKLFF.

This chain uses TRBV2 with TRBJ2-2; TRBD1 matches at 9 bases. V was clipped by 10 bases and J by 8 bases; unmatched bases: 17. Germline V gives CDR1 SNHLY, CDR2 FYNNEI. The CDR3 covers 16 residues. As DNA, the CDR3 is TGTGCCATCCCTTCCGGGACAGGGCCGAGTATTGGGGAGCTGTTTTTT. Amino acids: CAIPSGTGPSIGELFF.

This chain joins TRBV7-9 and TRBJ1-1; D ambiguous. V lost 3 bases and J lost 1, with 9 bases in between. The CDR3 totals 14 residues. Germline V lookup: CDR1 SEHNR, CDR2 FQNEAQ (reference sequence). CDR3 region: CASSLTDGNTEAFF. The CDR3 region has the DNA TGTGCCAGCAGCTTGACTGACGGGAACACTGAAGCTTTCTTT.

This clonotype occurred a few times. V is TRBV7-2 and J is TRBJ1-1; tentatively, D is TRBD1 (5 bases). There are 16 residues in the CDR3. The germline V gene has CDR1 SGHTA and CDR2 FQGNSA. Trimming took 4 bases from V and 2 from J, leaving 17 bases between them. CDR3 nucleotides: TGTGCCAGCAGCTCCGATCCATCCCGGGACAACACTGAAGCTTTCTTT. This sequence encodes CASSSDPSRDNTEAFF.

The rearrangement uses TRBV4-3 and TRBJ1-5; weak D call: TRBD1 (5 bases). The CDR3 consists of 14 residues. Per germline, CDR1 LGHNA and CDR2 YSLEER. V shed 2 bases and J shed 1 base, with 6 bases lying between them. The CDR3 DNA reads as TGCGCCAGCAGCCAATGGGGCAGCAATCAGCCCCAGCATTTT. As protein: CASSQWGSNQPQHF.

A few counts support this clonotype. The rearrangement uses TRBV12-3 or TRBV12-4 and TRBJ2-1, with D possibly TRBD2 on 5 matching bases. The V end was cut by 3 bases, the J end by 6 bases, with 9 bases between. This CDR3 region has 13 residues. The CDR3: CASSFHGGNEQFF. The CDR3 DNA sequence: TGTGCCAGCAGTTTCCACGGAGGCAATGAGCAGTTCTTC.

This clonotype has only a few counts. The genes are TRBV3-1 and TRBJ2-7; 9 bases match TRBD1. With V trimmed by 1 base and J by 3 bases, 4 bases remained unmatched. From germline, CDR1 is LGHDT and CDR2 YNNKEL (reference sequence). The CDR3 totals 15 residues. DNA for the CDR3: TGTGCCAGCAGCCAAGGGGGACAGGGAAACTACGAGCAGTACTTC. The encoded protein is CASSQGGQGNYEQYF.

The chain links TRBV6-1 to TRBJ1-1, with 7 bases fitting TRBD1. Germline assignment: CDR1 MNHNS and CDR2 SASEGT. V was clipped by 10 bases and J by 6 bases; unmatched bases: 8. The CDR3 length is 12 residues. CDR3 amino acids: CATGRQGSEAFF. As DNA, the CDR3 is TGTGCCACCGGAAGACAGGGCTCTGAAGCTTTCTTT.

This clonotype appeared many times. The rearrangement links TRBV4-3 to TRBJ2-7, with 7 bases lining up with TRBD2. The trim removed 0 bases at V and 3 bases at J, leaving 5 bases unmatched. In germline, CDR1 is LGHNA, CDR2 YSLEER. This CDR3 spans 15 amino acids. The CDR3 DNA reads as TGCGCCAGCAGCCAAGACCCTAGCGGAGGCTACGAGCAGTACTTC. Its translation: CASSQDPSGGYEQYF.

There are a few counts of this clonotype. V and J are TRBV15 and TRBJ2-2; D remains unclear. Trimming shortened V by 4 bases and J by 3 bases, and 9 bases separated the two germline ends. In germline, CDR1 is LNHNV, CDR2 YYDKDF (reference sequence). The CDR3 is made up of 14 amino acids. As DNA, the CDR3 is TGTGCCACCAGCACCGGAGTATACACCGGGGAGCTGTTTTTT. It yields the protein CATSTGVYTGELFF.

Only a few counts were recorded for this clonotype. The rearrangement links TRBV5-5 to TRBJ1-2; no clear D gene. Germline V gene data show CDR1 as SGHKS and CDR2 as YYEKEE (reference sequence). Trimming removed 1 base at V and 0 bases at J, with 10 bases between. The CDR3 runs 15 residues. CDR3 sequence: CASSLNGVPNYGYTF. CDR3 sequence (DNA): TGTGCCAGCAGCTTGAATGGAGTACCTAACTATGGCTACACCTTC.

This clonotype was detected a few times. The chain uses TRBV5-1 and TRBJ1-5; TRBD1 might be the D (5 bases). The V end was cut by 5 bases, the J end by 11 bases, with 17 bases between. In germline, CDR1 is SGHRS, CDR2 YFSETQ. The CDR3 runs to 13 residues. CDR3 DNA: TGCGCCAGCAGTGTCGAGACCCGGGGGACCCAGCATTTT. Its translation: CASSVETRGTQHF.

This clonotype was counted only a few times. The genes are TRBV4-2 and TRBJ2-5; possibly TRBD1 or TRBD2 for D (5 bases each). The germline V and J ends were trimmed by 0 bases and 4 bases, with 15 bases remaining between them. Germline V gene lookup returns CDR1 LGHNA and CDR2 YNFKEQ. CDR3 length: 16 amino acids. This chain's CDR3 is CASSQDPGQLGETQYF. The CDR3 coding sequence is TGTGCCAGCAGCCAAGATCCGGGGCAGCTTGGAGAGACCCAGTACTTC.

The V and J genes are TRBV10-3 and TRBJ1-2; the D is unclear. This CDR3 comprises 13 residues. The V end lost 10 bases, the J end lost 0 bases, and 12 bases lay between the germline ends. The V gene's germline CDR1 is ENHRY and CDR2 SYGVKD. The CDR3 reads CATKSGANYGYTF. CDR3 nucleotides: TGTGCCACGAAGTCTGGAGCTAACTATGGCTACACCTTC.